These T cell receptor beta chains were read from a single sample in a study of CD8 T cells in Susac syndrome. One entry per CDR3 protein results from TCRdb running MiXCR on the immunoSEQ multiplex PCR reads. Among a few hundred thousand distinct CDR3 sequences listed, more than 80% were seen once. Sequencing was carried out using CD8+ T cells from PBMCs. The receptors originated from a human donor with multiple sclerosis. Each CDR3 is given with its conserved first and last residue. D genes are given only for firm matches. Clone size is shown for a subset of rows, as once, few, many or a class of expanded clone.

clone size: -
D gene: TRBD2
J gene: TRBJ2-1
V gene: TRBV11-2
CDR3 DNA: TGTGCCAGCAGCTTAGTCTCAGGATGGGGGAGGGCCCACAATGAGCAGTTCTTC
CDR3 protein: CASSLVSGWGRAHNEQFF

clone size: -
D gene: -
J gene: TRBJ1-2
V gene: TRBV19
CDR3 DNA: TGTGCCAGTAACGCCGGGCCCTGGGGCTACACCTTC
CDR3 protein: CASNAGPWGYTF

clone size: -
D gene: -
J gene: TRBJ1-4
V gene: TRBV27
CDR3 DNA: TGTGCCAGCGGACCTCTAGGAGGGGCGGATGAAAAACTGTTTTTT
CDR3 protein: CASGPLGGADEKLFF

clone size: -
D gene: -
J gene: TRBJ1-1
V gene: TRBV6-1
CDR3 DNA: TGTGCCAGCAGTGAAGCTCCAGGGGCCCTGTTGAGCACTGAAGCTTTCTTT
CDR3 protein: CASSEAPGALLSTEAFF

clone size: -
D gene: -
J gene: TRBJ1-1
V gene: TRBV5-4
CDR3 DNA: TGTGCCAGCAGCACCGGGACGGCTGAAGCTTTCTTT
CDR3 protein: CASSTGTAEAFF

clone size: few
D gene: TRBD1
J gene: TRBJ2-1
V gene: TRBV6-1
CDR3 DNA: TGTGCCAGCAGTGTCGACAGGGGTTCCTACAATGAGCAGTTCTTC
CDR3 protein: CASSVDRGSYNEQFF

clone size: -
D gene: -
J gene: TRBJ2-5
V gene: TRBV6-5
CDR3 DNA: TGTGCCAGCAGTTACTCAGGGGTCCAAGAGACCCAGTACTTC
CDR3 protein: CASSYSGVQETQYF

clone size: once
D gene: -
J gene: TRBJ2-7
V gene: TRBV29-1
CDR3 DNA: TGCAGCGTTGGGTCCGGGTCCAACGAGCAGTACTTC
CDR3 protein: CSVGSGSNEQYF

clone size: -
D gene: TRBD1
J gene: TRBJ1-1
V gene: TRBV29-1
CDR3 DNA: TGCAGCGTGTTTCACAGGGGGGGGAACACTGAAGCTTTCTTT
CDR3 protein: CSVFHRGGNTEAFF

clone size: -
D gene: TRBD1
J gene: TRBJ1-1
V gene: TRBV7-6
CDR3 DNA: TGTGCCAGCAGCTTAGTGTTGACAGGGGAGGGGAACACTGAAGCTTTCTTT
CDR3 protein: CASSLVLTGEGNTEAFF

clone size: -
D gene: -
J gene: TRBJ1-1
V gene: TRBV19
CDR3 DNA: TGTGCCAGTAGTACCGGACAGACATCGAACACTGAAGCTTTCTTT
CDR3 protein: CASSTGQTSNTEAFF

clone size: -
D gene: TRBD1
J gene: TRBJ2-7
V gene: TRBV7-9
CDR3 DNA: TGTGCCAGCAGATCCGGGACAGGACCCTACGAGCAGTACTTC
CDR3 protein: CASRSGTGPYEQYF

clone size: -
D gene: -
J gene: TRBJ2-3
V gene: TRBV28
CDR3 DNA: TGTGCCAGCAGGCTGCGCACAGGGAAGCCGGATACGCAGTATTTT
CDR3 protein: CASRLRTGKPDTQYF

clone size: -
D gene: TRBD2
J gene: TRBJ2-7
V gene: TRBV20-1
CDR3 DNA: TGCAGTGCTAGAGAGATGGGCGCGGCGGGAGGATCGTACGAGCAGTACTTC
CDR3 protein: CSAREMGAAGGSYEQYF

clone size: -
D gene: -
J gene: TRBJ1-1
V gene: TRBV30
CDR3 DNA: TGTGCCTGGCGGGGAAACACTGAAGCTTTCTTT
CDR3 protein: CAWRGNTEAFF

clone size: -
D gene: -
J gene: TRBJ1-1
V gene: TRBV5-1
CDR3 DNA: TGCGCCAGCAGCGCCTCTCTGACAGCAATGAACACTGAAGCTTTCTTT
CDR3 protein: CASSASLTAMNTEAFF

clone size: -
D gene: -
J gene: TRBJ2-5
V gene: TRBV7-6
CDR3 DNA: TGTGCCAGCAGCTTAGCGGCCCCACAAGAGACCCAGTACTTC
CDR3 protein: CASSLAAPQETQYF

clone size: -
D gene: -
J gene: TRBJ1-4
V gene: TRBV10-3
CDR3 DNA: TGTGCCATCAGTGAGTCTCTGACAGCCCATAATGAAAAACTGTTTTTT
CDR3 protein: CAISESLTAHNEKLFF

clone size: -
D gene: -
J gene: TRBJ1-4
V gene: TRBV29-1
CDR3 DNA: TGCAGCGTTAACCAATATGGGGTGGATGAAAAACTGTTTTTT
CDR3 protein: CSVNQYGVDEKLFF

clone size: -
D gene: -
J gene: TRBJ1-1
V gene: TRBV4-1
CDR3 DNA: TGCGCCAGCAGCCAGCATCCGGGCACTGAAGCTTTCTTT
CDR3 protein: CASSQHPGTEAFF

clone size: -
D gene: -
J gene: TRBJ2-1
V gene: TRBV27
CDR3 DNA: TGTGCCAGCAGCCCAAATTTGGACAGCTACAATGAGCAGTTCTTC
CDR3 protein: CASSPNLDSYNEQFF

clone size: -
D gene: -
J gene: TRBJ1-4
V gene: TRBV2
CDR3 DNA: TGTGCCAGCCGTCCCCTGACAGTTTCTGAAAAACTGTTTTTT
CDR3 protein: CASRPLTVSEKLFF

clone size: once
D gene: TRBD2
J gene: TRBJ2-1
V gene: TRBV12-3/TRBV12-4
CDR3 DNA: TGTGCCAGCAGCCCTACTAGCGTCGAGCAGTTCTTC
CDR3 protein: CASSPTSVEQFF

clone size: -
D gene: TRBD1
J gene: TRBJ1-5
V gene: TRBV12-5
CDR3 DNA: TGTGCTAGTGGTTCGTCGACAGGGGGCAATCAGCCCCAGCATTTT
CDR3 protein: CASGSSTGGNQPQHF

clone size: -
D gene: -
J gene: TRBJ2-7
V gene: TRBV12-3/TRBV12-4
CDR3 DNA: TGTGCCAGCAGTTTATCCAGGGATACTTCCTACGAGCAGTACTTC
CDR3 protein: CASSLSRDTSYEQYF

clone size: -
D gene: -
J gene: TRBJ2-1
V gene: TRBV11-2
CDR3 DNA: TGTGCCAGCAGCTTTCACCCGGATTGGCCCCTCCGTTTGTACAATGAGCAGTTCTTC
CDR3 protein: CASSFHPDWPLRLYNEQFF

clone size: -
D gene: -
J gene: TRBJ2-1
V gene: TRBV5-1
CDR3 DNA: TGCGCCAGCAGCGCGGCCCTAGCAGCAGGTAATGAGCAGTTCTTC
CDR3 protein: CASSAALAAGNEQFF

clone size: -
D gene: TRBD1
J gene: TRBJ2-5
V gene: TRBV2
CDR3 DNA: TGTGCCAGCAGTTGGGACAGGAGACACCAAGAGACCCAGTACTTC
CDR3 protein: CASSWDRRHQETQYF

clone size: -
D gene: TRBD1
J gene: TRBJ1-2
V gene: TRBV27
CDR3 DNA: TGTGCCAGCAGTTTATTGGCAGGGGGTGGCTACACCTTC
CDR3 protein: CASSLLAGGGYTF

clone size: -
D gene: -
J gene: TRBJ2-3
V gene: TRBV7-8
CDR3 DNA: TGTGCCAGCAGCGGATACGGTTCCAGTAGCACAGATACGCAGTATTTT
CDR3 protein: CASSGYGSSSTDTQYF

clone size: -
D gene: TRBD1
J gene: TRBJ1-1
V gene: TRBV5-6
CDR3 DNA: TGTGCCAGCAGCGGACAGGAGAACACTGAAGCTTTCTTT
CDR3 protein: CASSGQENTEAFF

clone size: -
D gene: -
J gene: TRBJ1-1
V gene: TRBV2
CDR3 DNA: TGTGCCCGCCGGGGGGTGGAGAACACTGAAGCTTTCTTT
CDR3 protein: CARRGVENTEAFF

clone size: -
D gene: TRBD2
J gene: TRBJ2-3
V gene: TRBV7-6
CDR3 DNA: TGTGCCAGCAGCTTAGAGGGTAGCGGGGGCACAGATACGCAGTATTTT
CDR3 protein: CASSLEGSGGTDTQYF

clone size: -
D gene: -
J gene: TRBJ1-2
V gene: TRBV29-1
CDR3 DNA: TGCAGCGTTCTCCGGGACACGGGGGACTATGGCTACACCTTC
CDR3 protein: CSVLRDTGDYGYTF

clone size: -
D gene: -
J gene: TRBJ1-2
V gene: TRBV30
CDR3 DNA: TGTGCCTGGAGTGTGTGGGGGGCCGATGGCTACACCTTC
CDR3 protein: CAWSVWGADGYTF

clone size: -
D gene: TRBD1
J gene: TRBJ2-1
V gene: TRBV7-9
CDR3 DNA: TGTGCCAGCAGCTCATTGACAGGGGCCCCCTACAATGAGCAGTTCTTC
CDR3 protein: CASSSLTGAPYNEQFF

clone size: -
D gene: -
J gene: TRBJ1-1
V gene: TRBV27
CDR3 DNA: TGTGCCAGCAGTCCCGGGTCCAACACTGAAGCTTTCTTT
CDR3 protein: CASSPGSNTEAFF

clone size: few
D gene: -
J gene: TRBJ1-1
V gene: TRBV7-9
CDR3 DNA: TGTGCCAGCAGCTTAGGAAGGGGAGAAGCTTTCTTT
CDR3 protein: CASSLGRGEAFF

clone size: few
D gene: -
J gene: TRBJ2-5
V gene: TRBV2
CDR3 DNA: TGTGCCAGCAGTCCCCGGGTCCAAGAGACCCAGTACTTC
CDR3 protein: CASSPRVQETQYF

clone size: -
D gene: TRBD2
J gene: TRBJ2-2
V gene: TRBV12-3/TRBV12-4
CDR3 DNA: TGTGCCAGCAACTGGGGTAGCGGGGCCTCCACCGGGGAGCTGTTTTTT
CDR3 protein: CASNWGSGASTGELFF

clone size: -
D gene: TRBD2
J gene: TRBJ2-1
V gene: TRBV7-8
CDR3 DNA: TGTGCCAGCAGTCTCATGACTAGCGGGAGCGAGAATGAGCAGTTCTTC
CDR3 protein: CASSLMTSGSENEQFF

clone size: few
D gene: -
J gene: TRBJ2-2
V gene: TRBV3-1
CDR3 DNA: TGTGCCAGCACGATCGGAGGGGATGCGAACACCGGGGAGCTGTTTTTT
CDR3 protein: CASTIGGDANTGELFF

clone size: few
D gene: -
J gene: TRBJ1-2
V gene: TRBV6-1
CDR3 DNA: TGTGCCAGCACCACGTCGGGACTGTATGGCTACACCTTC
CDR3 protein: CASTTSGLYGYTF

clone size: -
D gene: TRBD1
J gene: TRBJ2-3
V gene: TRBV19
CDR3 DNA: TGTGCCAGTAGTATACAGGGGGACGCAGATACGCAGTATTTT
CDR3 protein: CASSIQGDADTQYF

clone size: -
D gene: TRBD2
J gene: TRBJ2-1
V gene: TRBV4-1
CDR3 DNA: TGCGCCAGCAGGAGACTAGCGGTACTCAATGAGCAGTTCTTC
CDR3 protein: CASRRLAVLNEQFF

clone size: few
D gene: TRBD2
J gene: TRBJ2-1
V gene: TRBV20-1
CDR3 DNA: TGCAGTGCTAGAGATACGAGCGGGACGGTACTAAGTGAGCAGTTCTTC
CDR3 protein: CSARDTSGTVLSEQFF

clone size: once
D gene: -
J gene: TRBJ1-6
V gene: TRBV4-1
CDR3 DNA: TGCGCCAGCAGCCAAGATGGCAGGGTCCCGTTTTCACCCCTCCACTTT
CDR3 protein: CASSQDGRVPFSPLHF

clone size: -
D gene: TRBD1
J gene: TRBJ2-7
V gene: TRBV12-3/TRBV12-4
CDR3 DNA: TGTGCCAGCAGTCACCGGGACAGCCCCTACGAGCAGTACTTC
CDR3 protein: CASSHRDSPYEQYF

clone size: -
D gene: -
J gene: TRBJ1-1
V gene: TRBV6-1
CDR3 DNA: TGTGCCAGCAGTCCCAAAAGGACAGTCATGAACACTGAAGCTTTCTTT
CDR3 protein: CASSPKRTVMNTEAFF

clone size: -
D gene: -
J gene: TRBJ1-2
V gene: TRBV27
CDR3 DNA: TGTGCCAGCAGTTTAAGAGCTCTCAACTATGGCTACACCTTC
CDR3 protein: CASSLRALNYGYTF

clone size: -
D gene: -
J gene: TRBJ1-2
V gene: TRBV4-1
CDR3 DNA: TGCGCCAGCAGCCCTGACCCAGGACTCGGGTATGGCTACACCTTC
CDR3 protein: CASSPDPGLGYGYTF

clone size: -
D gene: -
J gene: TRBJ2-7
V gene: TRBV4-1
CDR3 DNA: TGCGCCAGCAGCCTATACGGGACGGTTTCCTACGAGCAGTACTTC
CDR3 protein: CASSLYGTVSYEQYF

clone size: once
D gene: -
J gene: TRBJ2-1
V gene: TRBV30
CDR3 DNA: TGTGCCTGGACTGAACCGGGCCAGACCGATGAGCAGTTCTTC
CDR3 protein: CAWTEPGQTDEQFF

clone size: -
D gene: -
J gene: TRBJ1-1
V gene: TRBV20-1
CDR3 DNA: TGCAGTGCTAGAGATTACCAAGAGACAGGCTTGAACACTGAAGCTTTCTTT
CDR3 protein: CSARDYQETGLNTEAFF

clone size: -
D gene: -
J gene: TRBJ1-5
V gene: TRBV12-3/TRBV12-4
CDR3 DNA: TGTGCCAGCAGTCTTGGGGGCAGGGATAGCAATCAGCCCCAGCATTTT
CDR3 protein: CASSLGGRDSNQPQHF

clone size: -
D gene: -
J gene: TRBJ2-5
V gene: TRBV7-3
CDR3 DNA: TGTGCCAGCAGCTTAAGCTACAGGGAGACCCAGTACTTC
CDR3 protein: CASSLSYRETQYF

clone size: -
D gene: TRBD2
J gene: TRBJ2-1
V gene: TRBV12-3/TRBV12-4
CDR3 DNA: TGTGCCAGCAGTTTGTTCGGTAGCGGGAGTTCGGGCGAGCAGTTCTTC
CDR3 protein: CASSLFGSGSSGEQFF

clone size: -
D gene: -
J gene: TRBJ1-3
V gene: TRBV5-1
CDR3 DNA: TGCGCCAGCAGCAGGAGGGGAGAAACTTCTGGAAACACCATATATTTT
CDR3 protein: CASSRRGETSGNTIYF